The present TCR beta chain was sequenced within a study of cytomegalovirus exposure and HLA in healthy donors. While unrecorded immune exposures were likely, the donors were nominally healthy when sampled. General study results and limits: Later analysis suggested links between common viral pathogens and several top significant clusters. Association of approximately 18,000 TCR beta sequences with HLA alleles was found at 0.05 false discovery rate in a later analysis.

Primers for the PCR totalled 60 Vbeta and 13 Jbeta. Method: immunoSEQ multiplex PCR; TCRdb's copy keeps in-frame clones and lacks some. The sample has 100,000 or so clones; 65% to 85% are singletons. The CDR3 spans 14 residues. With 7 bases removed from V and 2 bases from J, the gap between germline ends came to 16 bases. Germline CDR1 and CDR2: SGHRS and YFSETQ. Of note for this clone: What it binds is not known.

This receptor was taken from a man younger than 30 in good health and CMV-seronegative. Sequencing used PBMCs. The chain employs TRBV5-1 and TRBJ2-7; D is perhaps TRBD2 (5 bases). CDR3 sequence reads: CASGPRGATYEQYF. The CDR3 DNA follows: TGCGCCAGCGGCCCACGGGGAGCGACCTACGAGCAGTACTTC.